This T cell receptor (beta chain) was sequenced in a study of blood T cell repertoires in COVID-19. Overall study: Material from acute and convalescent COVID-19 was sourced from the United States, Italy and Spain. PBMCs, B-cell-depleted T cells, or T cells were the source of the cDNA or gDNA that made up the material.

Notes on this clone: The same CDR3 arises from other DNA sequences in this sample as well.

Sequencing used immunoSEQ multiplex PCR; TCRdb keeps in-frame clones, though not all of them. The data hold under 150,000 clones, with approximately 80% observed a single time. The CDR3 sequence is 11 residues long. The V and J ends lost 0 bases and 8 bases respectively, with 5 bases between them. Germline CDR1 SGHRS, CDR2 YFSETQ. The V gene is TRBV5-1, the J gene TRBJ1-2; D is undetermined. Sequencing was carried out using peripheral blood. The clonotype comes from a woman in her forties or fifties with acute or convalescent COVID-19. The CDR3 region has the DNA TGCGCCAGCAGCTTGGGTCTAGGCTACACCTTC. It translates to CASSLGLGYTF.